Here is one T cell receptor (beta chain) with its context. TCRdb re-derived calls from the RT-PCR reads in MiXCR, one entry per CDR3 protein. The sample has about 410,000 distinct CDR3 sequences; approximately 16% are singletons. The entry originates in a study of patients and donors after allogeneic stem cell transplantation. Sequencing used blood, either unsorted or a sorted T cell fraction (not recorded which). This sequence originates from a human donor who was either an allogeneic HSCT recipient or a stem cell or donor lymphocyte infusion donor (not recorded which). It is not recorded whose cells these are; they may come from a transplant donor.

The CDR3 DNA reads TGTGCCAGCAGTTTATTCTTCTGGGGTGAGGGAGGGAGACGAGTATACAATGAGCAGTTCTTC. This encodes CASSLFFWGEGGRRVYNEQFF. This chain uses TRBV28 with TRBJ2-1; 7 bases fit TRBD2. The length of the CDR3 is 21 residues. After removal of 1 base from V and 4 bases from J, the junction contained 22 bases not matched to a gene. Germline V gene data show CDR1 as MDHEN and CDR2 as SYDVKM.